Given below is one T cell receptor (beta chain) in context. The V gene's germline CDR1 is SEHNR and CDR2 FQNEAQ (reference sequence). V gave up 8 bases and J gave up 4 bases, with 11 bases separating them. The CDR3 loop spans 12 amino acids. Original data processing: Amplification from reference gene primers served as the basis for estimated nucleated cell counts. Method: immunoSEQ multiplex PCR; TCRdb's copy keeps in-frame clones and lacks some. V, J and clone size were drawn from that table, and D and trimming were deduced from the DNA. Among about 170,000 clones listed, over 65% were seen once. This sample is part of a study of blood T cell repertoires in COVID-19. In the study overall: Italy, Spain and the United States were the sources of the convalescent and acute COVID-19 samples.

The sequenced material came from PBMCs or T cells enriched from blood (not recorded which). The chain is built from TRBV7-9 and TRBJ1-1; D remains ambiguous. The receptor was derived from a woman aged 45 to 65 who had recovered from COVID-19. CDR3 loop: CASGPRVTEAFF. DNA for the CDR3: TGTGCCAGCGGTCCCCGAGTCACTGAAGCTTTCTTT.